This record concerns one T cell receptor beta chain sequence. Its antigen is still unknown. Samples of blood were obtained at baseline, on cycle 4 day 1, and on cycle 7 day 1. These data are taken from a study of OX40 agonist ivuxolimab in advanced cancers. For the study at large: Of the patients, three showed partial responses, one with hepatocellular carcinoma and two with cutaneous melanoma. Findings and limits, study-wide: Low normalized T-cell clonal expansion was additionally recorded for some nonresponders.

With 3 bases removed from V and 11 bases from J, the gap between germline ends came to 26 bases. This CDR3 has 17 amino acids. CDR1 and CDR2 (germline): MDHEN, SYDVKM. The data were produced by immunoSEQ multiplex PCR, yet TCRdb's version contains in-frame clones alone and is incomplete. Of about 71,000 clones in the sample, about nine tenths were seen once. This TCR came from an adult with an advanced solid tumor such as melanoma, head and neck, liver or kidney cancer. The specimen was CD4+ or CD8+ T cells sorted from blood, collected in a trial of the OX40 agonist ivuxolimab. The chain has TRBV28 and TRBJ2-1; D unresolved. The CDR3 bases are TGTGCCAGCAGTTTCCTCGCTAGTAACGATGCGAATTCACAGCAGTTCTTC. Its protein is CASSFLASNDANSQQFF.